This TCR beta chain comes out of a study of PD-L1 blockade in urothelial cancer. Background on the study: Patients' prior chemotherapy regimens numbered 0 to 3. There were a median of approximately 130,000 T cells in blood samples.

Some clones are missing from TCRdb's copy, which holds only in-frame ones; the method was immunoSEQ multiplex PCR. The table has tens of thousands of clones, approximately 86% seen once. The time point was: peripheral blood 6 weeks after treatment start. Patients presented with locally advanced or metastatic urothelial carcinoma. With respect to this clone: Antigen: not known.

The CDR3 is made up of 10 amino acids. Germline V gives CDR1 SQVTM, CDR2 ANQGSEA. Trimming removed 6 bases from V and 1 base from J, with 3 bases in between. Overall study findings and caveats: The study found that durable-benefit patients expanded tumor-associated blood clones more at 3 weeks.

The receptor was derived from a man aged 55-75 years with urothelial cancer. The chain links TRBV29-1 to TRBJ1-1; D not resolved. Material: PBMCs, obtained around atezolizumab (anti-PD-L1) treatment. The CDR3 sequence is CSVKNTEAFF. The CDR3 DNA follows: TGCAGCGTCAAGAACACTGAAGCTTTCTTT.